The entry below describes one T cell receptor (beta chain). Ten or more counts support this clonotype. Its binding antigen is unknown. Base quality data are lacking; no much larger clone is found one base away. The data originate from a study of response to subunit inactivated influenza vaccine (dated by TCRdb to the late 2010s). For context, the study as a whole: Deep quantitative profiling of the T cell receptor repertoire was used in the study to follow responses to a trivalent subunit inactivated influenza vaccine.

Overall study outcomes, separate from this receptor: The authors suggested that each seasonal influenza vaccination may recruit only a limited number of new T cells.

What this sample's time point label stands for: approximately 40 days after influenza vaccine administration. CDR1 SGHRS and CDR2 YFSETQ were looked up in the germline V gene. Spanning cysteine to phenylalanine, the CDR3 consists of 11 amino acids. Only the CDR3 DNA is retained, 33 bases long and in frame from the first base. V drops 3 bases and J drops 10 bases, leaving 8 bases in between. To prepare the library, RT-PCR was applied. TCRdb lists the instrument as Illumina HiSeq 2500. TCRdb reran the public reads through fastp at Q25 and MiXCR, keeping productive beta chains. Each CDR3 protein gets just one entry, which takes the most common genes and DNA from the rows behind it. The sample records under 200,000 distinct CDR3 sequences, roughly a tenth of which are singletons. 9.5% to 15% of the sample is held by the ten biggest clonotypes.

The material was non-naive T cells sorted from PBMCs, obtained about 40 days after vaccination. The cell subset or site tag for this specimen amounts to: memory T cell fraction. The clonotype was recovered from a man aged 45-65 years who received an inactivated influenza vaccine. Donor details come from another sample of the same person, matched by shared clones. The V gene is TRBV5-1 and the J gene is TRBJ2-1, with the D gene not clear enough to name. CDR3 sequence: CASSSTWEQFF. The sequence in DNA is TGCGCCAGCAGCTCGACATGGGAGCAGTTCTTC.